This TCR beta chain came from a study of T cells in Graves' hyperthyroidism and ophthalmopathy. Germline CDR1 SGHTA, CDR2 FQGNSA. V was clipped by 1 base and J by 11 bases, with 11 bases between them. The CDR3 is 12 amino acids. Amplification of TCR beta CDR3 regions used RNA as the template. First-round RT-PCR with HTBI primers amplified the TCR CDR3 region. TCRdb independently ran MiXCR on the multiplex PCR reads; one entry per CDR3 protein. The table records approximately 610,000 distinct CDR3 sequences, 14% to 15% of them present only once. At least ten counts were recorded for this clonotype. The receptor's source is a woman aged 40 to 50 with Graves' ophthalmopathy. Sequencing input: blood. V usage is TRBV7-2 and J usage is TRBJ1-1, with TRBD1 as a possible D gene (5 bases). The CDR3 DNA is TGTGCCAGCAGCTTAGGATCAGGGTCTGCTTTCTTT. It is translated as CASSLGSGSAFF.